Listed below are T cell receptor beta chains from one sample, sequenced in a study of CD8 T cells in Susac syndrome. TCRdb analysed the immunoSEQ multiplex PCR reads with MiXCR anew, one entry per CDR3 protein. The sample includes about 120,000 distinct CDR3 sequences, 94% of them seen just once. The sequencing input was CD4+ T cells from PBMCs. The receptors were sampled from a human donor in good health. The conserved cysteine and the conserved F or W are not part of the CDR3 here. Fields, in order: J gene, V gene, CDR3 protein.

>TRBJ2-6|TRBV30
AWSGSWGVSGANVLT
>TRBJ2-7|TRBV12-3/TRBV12-4
ASSRERGHSYEQY
>TRBJ2-6|TRBV7-2
ASSRSFSGANVLT
>TRBJ1-2|TRBV19
ASSISEGGYT
>TRBJ2-5|TRBV29-1
SVEDDRAGQETQY
>TRBJ2-1|TRBV7-2
ASSLGSDREQF
>TRBJ2-7|TRBV20-1
SASPFSSYEQY
>TRBJ1-1|TRBV5-1
ASSLASGAEAF
>TRBJ2-1|TRBV9
ASSATGEQF
>TRBJ2-3|TRBV7-9
ASSQQDYTDTQY
>TRBJ1-1|TRBV9
ASSVESQNTEAF
>TRBJ2-7|TRBV6-2/TRBV6-3
ASSYSVANTYEQY
>TRBJ2-7|TRBV27
ATPDRGEQY
>TRBJ2-7|TRBV5-1
ASSWDQVRGEQY
>TRBJ2-2|TRBV10-3
AISERSGDTGELF